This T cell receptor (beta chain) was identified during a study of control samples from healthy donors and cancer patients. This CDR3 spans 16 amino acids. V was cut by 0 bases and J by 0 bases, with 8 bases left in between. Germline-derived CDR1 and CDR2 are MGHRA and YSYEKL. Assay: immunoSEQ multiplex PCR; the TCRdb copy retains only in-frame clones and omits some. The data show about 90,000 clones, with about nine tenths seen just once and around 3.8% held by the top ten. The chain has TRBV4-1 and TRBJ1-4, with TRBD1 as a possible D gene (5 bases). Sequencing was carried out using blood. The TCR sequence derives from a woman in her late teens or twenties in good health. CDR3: CASSQDRDPTNEKLFF. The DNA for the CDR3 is TGCGCCAGCAGCCAAGACAGGGACCCAACTAATGAAAAACTGTTTTTT.